This T cell receptor beta chain appears in the sequencing data of a study of shared clonotypes between healthy human individuals. Points on this clone: Its matching antigen is unknown.

The length of the CDR3 is 15 residues. CDR1 and CDR2 from the germline V gene are MNHNS and SASEGT. The V end lost 6 bases, the J end lost 7 bases, and 21 bases lay between the germline ends. General observations from the study: When compared with the clonotypes that were shared by all four sorted-subset donors, the non-shared clonotypes turned out to have lower generation probabilities. Larger estimated richness was generally seen in naive subsets than in memory subsets. The donor pool, a small one, limited the genetic and exposure-history diversity represented.

Study processing details: For the immunoSEQ data, sequences were junction-only without quality scores, so filtering differed. The protocol was immunoSEQ multiplex PCR, while the TCRdb copy is restricted to in-frame clones and leaves out a portion. The DNA gave D and trimming, while V, J and clone size come from that table. This sample yields under 2,500,000 clones, of which nearly 97% are seen a single time; about 0.13% belongs to the top ten. The J gene is TRBJ2-5, the V gene TRBV6-1, with D uncertain. The sequencing sample was made of naive CD4+ T cells sorted from blood. Sample subset: CD45RA+ positively selected. This clonotype was obtained from a man aged 18-30 years in good health. This CDR3 is CASRVTDASGRTQYF. The DNA of the CDR3 is TGTGCCAGCAGGGTTACGGACGCGTCCGGTCGGACCCAGTACTTC.